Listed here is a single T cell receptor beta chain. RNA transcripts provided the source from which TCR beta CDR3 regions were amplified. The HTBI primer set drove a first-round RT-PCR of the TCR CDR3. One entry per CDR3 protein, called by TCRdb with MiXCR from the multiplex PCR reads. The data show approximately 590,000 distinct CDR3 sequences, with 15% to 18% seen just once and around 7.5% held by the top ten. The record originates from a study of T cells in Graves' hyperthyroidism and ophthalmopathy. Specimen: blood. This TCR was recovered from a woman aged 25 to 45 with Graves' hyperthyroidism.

The CDR3 DNA reads as TGTGCCAGCAGTTCGACAGATATTAATGAAAAACTGTTTTTT. Its translation is CASSSTDINEKLFF. V usage is TRBV27 and J usage is TRBJ1-4; weak D call: TRBD1 (5 bases). V was clipped by 4 bases and J by 4 bases, with 10 bases between them. The germline V gene encodes CDR1 MNHEY and CDR2 SMNVEV (reference sequence). This CDR3 has 14 amino acids.